The clone carrying this TCR beta chain occurred once. The antigen is unknown. The data were obtained in a study of T cell responses to AZD1222 COVID-19 vaccine. Study-level information: Second doses were pooled across both intervals (about 4 or about 12 weeks).

The table came from immunoSEQ multiplex PCR; TCRdb's copy has only in-frame clones and leaves some out. The sample includes around 130,000 clones, nearly 95% of them seen just once. Points from the study as a whole: Clonal diversity was possibly underestimated, and the donors were mostly white British, with more females. Increased Spike-specific TCR breadth and depth were observed after two AZD1222 doses. Reportedly, nearly half the spike-specific TCRs target unmutated variant regions.

The V gene end was trimmed by 4 bases and the J gene end by 4 bases; junction bases not matched to a gene: 5. Germline-derived CDR1 and CDR2 are SGHTS and YDEGEE. The CDR3 sequence is 15 residues long. The clonotype originates from an adult in good health. V is TRBV5-8 and J is TRBJ1-3, with 10 bases matching TRBD1. Sequenced here: peripheral blood, sampled on day 0 of AZD1222 vaccination. The CDR3 coding sequence is TGTGCCAGCAGCCGGGACAGGGGCTCCGGAAACACCATATATTTT. Translated, it gives CASSRDRGSGNTIYF.